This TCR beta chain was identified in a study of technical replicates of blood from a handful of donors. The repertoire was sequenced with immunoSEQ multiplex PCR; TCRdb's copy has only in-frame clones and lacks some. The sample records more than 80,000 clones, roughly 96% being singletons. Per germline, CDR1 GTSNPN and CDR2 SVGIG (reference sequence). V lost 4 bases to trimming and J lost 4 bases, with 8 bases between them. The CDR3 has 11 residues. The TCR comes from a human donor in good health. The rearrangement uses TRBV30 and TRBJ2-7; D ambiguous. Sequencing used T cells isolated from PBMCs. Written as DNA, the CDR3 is TGTGCCTGGACTATCGGGTACGAGCAGTACTTC. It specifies CAWTIGYEQYF.